This TCR beta chain was profiled in a study of T cells in Graves' hyperthyroidism and ophthalmopathy. Amplified TCR beta CDR3 regions derived from RNA transcripts. HTBI primers were employed in a first-round RT-PCR of the TCR CDR3. TCRdb re-analysed the multiplex PCR reads in MiXCR, keeping a single row per CDR3 protein. The table includes a few hundred thousand distinct CDR3 sequences, roughly 20% detected once. There are 13 residues in the CDR3. Germline-derived CDR1 and CDR2 are SGHTA and FQGNSA. Trimming cost V 2 bases and J 5 bases, with 7 bases left between them. Diagnostic assessment was based on clinical symptoms, serum thyroxine and TRAb, thyroid ultrasound and orbital computed tomography. The authors took PBMCs from 8 to 10 ml fresh peripheral blood.

This chain connects TRBV7-2 to TRBJ2-1; no definite D call. The sample taken for sequencing was blood. The receptor comes from a woman aged 50 to 60 with Graves' hyperthyroidism. The CDR3, as DNA: TGTGCCAGCAGCTTATCGGTAGACAATGAGCAGTTCTTC. It encodes CASSLSVDNEQFF.